This TCR beta chain was identified in a study of technical replicates of blood from a few donors. The CDR3 loop spans 14 amino acids. The V gene end was trimmed by 4 bases and the J gene end by 6 bases; junction bases not matched to a gene: 10. Germline loops: CDR1 SGHRS, CDR2 YFSETQ. The assay was immunoSEQ multiplex PCR, and TCRdb's table has in-frame clones only and misses some. The sample lists about 88,000 clones, less than 95% occurring once. This sequence joins TRBV5-1 and TRBJ2-7, with 7 bases matching TRBD1. The clonotype was recovered from a human donor in good health. Sequenced sample: T cells isolated from PBMCs. In DNA, the CDR3 is TGCGCCAGCAGCGCGGACAGGATAATGCGCGAGCAGTACTTC. As protein: CASSADRIMREQYF.